A selection of T cell receptor beta chains follows, all from one sample in a study of T-cell memory formation after mild COVID-19. TCRdb re-called the 5' RACE reads through MiXCR, storing one row per CDR3 protein. The data show approximately 570,000 distinct CDR3 sequences, roughly 18% seen once. Input material: PBMCs or a T cell subset sorted from them (not recorded which). The source is an adult woman who had mild COVID-19 (a few samples of this study predate the infection). Cell type and time point are not known. The conserved cysteine and the conserved F or W are not part of the CDR3 here. Clone size is given for some rows only: seen once, a few or many times, or a class if the clone is expanded.

J gene,V gene,clone size,CDR3 protein
TRBJ2-1,TRBV7-9,few,ASSLGDRGHNEQF
TRBJ2-7,TRBV6-4,few,ASTAGGDSYEQY
TRBJ2-1,TRBV18,NA,ASSEGVTSGGNPNEQF
TRBJ1-5,TRBV12-3/TRBV12-4,NA,ASRMGHSSNQPQH
TRBJ1-4,TRBV12-3/TRBV12-4,few,ASSLSGTGNEKLF
TRBJ2-5,TRBV27,NA,ASSPGWHETQY
TRBJ2-7,TRBV27,NA,ASSLRDGDTYEQY
TRBJ2-1,TRBV4-1,few,ASSQDWGNNEQF
TRBJ2-6,TRBV6-6,NA,ASSYSPGSGANVLT
TRBJ2-5,TRBV11-3,few,ASSSRGRNRQETQY
TRBJ2-2,TRBV11-3,few,ASKRAGESTGELF
TRBJ2-4,TRBV6-2/TRBV6-3,NA,ASGPGQRMGNIQY
TRBJ2-1,TRBV24-1,NA,ATRGGVSNEQF
TRBJ1-5,TRBV29-1,few,SVVEGNSNQPQH
TRBJ2-1,TRBV11-2,few,ASSLEPPRARGPSYNEQF
TRBJ2-3,TRBV5-1,many,ASKIGDTQY
TRBJ2-2,TRBV19,NA,ASSRGTGHTGELF
TRBJ2-1,TRBV5-1,few,ASSSPLGGVNNEQF
TRBJ2-7,TRBV2,few,ASSEEGYNEQY
TRBJ2-6,TRBV11-2,few,ASSSLRAPSGANVLT
TRBJ1-5,TRBV20-1,NA,SAREAASNQPQH
TRBJ2-3,TRBV5-6,few,ASSLDRDRGRGDTQY
TRBJ2-1,TRBV6-6,NA,ASSYSVIAGSHEQF
TRBJ2-3,TRBV23-1,many,ASSRTGHTDTQY
TRBJ2-7,TRBV30,few,AWSFGGQGRNEQY
TRBJ1-1,TRBV7-3,many,ASSVDRNTEAF
TRBJ2-2,TRBV6-2/TRBV6-3,NA,ASREDGGPGSCF
TRBJ2-3,TRBV27,NA,ASSPLGLADTQY
TRBJ2-3,TRBV5-1,few,ASSLAGVAGADTQY
TRBJ2-1,TRBV9,NA,ASSVSKAGGPSNEQF
TRBJ2-3,TRBV5-1,NA,ASSLEQALSTDTQY
TRBJ2-3,TRBV9,NA,ASNAENTQY
TRBJ1-2,TRBV12-3/TRBV12-4,NA,ASSFEGLGATNYGYT
TRBJ2-5,TRBV5-1,few,ASSRDSASRETQY
TRBJ2-7,TRBV20-1,NA,SANSLAGVSSYEQY
TRBJ1-4,TRBV9,NA,ASSTSPGGNEKLF
TRBJ2-4,TRBV27,few,ASSPLLTTGGQNIQY
TRBJ2-5,TRBV20-1,NA,SARVVGRRQETQY
TRBJ2-7,TRBV5-1,NA,ASSPQVGGSTYEQY
TRBJ1-1,TRBV12-3/TRBV12-4,NA,ASNPGGSRAF
TRBJ2-1,TRBV20-1,NA,SARPPTSGREQF
TRBJ2-3,TRBV21-1,NA,ASSKVKGIPFTDTQY
TRBJ2-3,TRBV12-5,many,ASGLVAGGRNTQY
TRBJ1-2,TRBV7-8,NA,ASSLETATNYGYT